This T cell receptor beta chain was documented in a study of blood T cell repertoires in COVID-19. Looking at the study overall: Samples representing acute and convalescent COVID-19 were sourced from the United States, Italy and Spain.

Note on this clone: In the same sample, other DNA sequences code for this CDR3.

The CDR3 consists of 13 residues. V was pared by 1 base and J by 4 bases, with 7 bases between. Germline V CDR1 and CDR2: SGHRS, YFSETQ. Assay used: immunoSEQ multiplex PCR; TCRdb lists only in-frame clones, some missing. Of approximately 240,000 clones in the sample, approximately 86% are singletons; the top ten hold 4.5% to 6%. Source material: peripheral blood. The sequence was obtained from a woman older than 75 with active or convalescent COVID-19. The chain couples TRBV5-1 to TRBJ2-3, with D maybe TRBD1 (5 bases). CDR3 region: CASSLTGPDTQYF. The CDR3 DNA follows: TGCGCCAGCAGCTTGACAGGACCAGATACGCAGTATTTT.